The 27 T cell receptor beta chains listed next were all sequenced from one sample in a study of cytomegalovirus exposure and HLA in healthy donors. The PCR contained 60 Vbeta and 13 Jbeta primers. The protocol was immunoSEQ multiplex PCR, while the TCRdb copy is restricted to in-frame clones and leaves out a portion. This sample carries roughly 150,000 clones, under 70% of them seen once, and the ten largest clones take about 2.9%. Sequencing was done on a sample of PBMCs. The source is a woman in her 30s in good health and CMV-seropositive.

The chain is built from TRBV5-1 and TRBJ1-1; D gene ambiguous. Trimming removed 1 base at V and 1 base at J, with 2 bases between. This CDR3 comprises 12 residues. Looked up from germline, CDR1 is SGHRS and CDR2 is YFSETQ. CDR3 nucleotides: TGCGCCAGCAGCTTGCGGAACACTGAAGCTTTCTTT. Translation gives CASSLRNTEAFF.

The CDR3 DNA is TGTGCCAGCAGCTTCACGGGCTACGAGCAGTACTTC. It specifies CASSFTGYEQYF. This sequence joins TRBV5-4 and TRBJ2-7; the D is unclear. CDR1 is SGHNT, CDR2 YYREEE, per germline (reference sequence). V lost 2 bases and J lost 3, with 6 bases in between. This CDR3 is 12 amino acids long.

There are a few counts of this clone. This sequence joins TRBV2 and TRBJ1-5, with TRBD1 as a possible D gene (5 bases). This CDR3 contains 15 residues. Germline CDR1 is SNHLY and CDR2 is FYNNEI. Trimming pared 0 bases from V and 2 bases from J, leaving 8 bases between. For the CDR3, the DNA is TGTGCCAGCAGTGAAGCTCGGGGGGGCAATCAGCCCCAGCATTTT. Encoded protein: CASSEARGGNQPQHF.

V gene TRBV27 combines with J gene TRBJ1-2; possibly TRBD1 for D (5 bases). The CDR3 is made up of 17 amino acids. Germline CDR1 is MNHEY and CDR2 is SMNVEV (reference sequence). V was shortened by 1 base and J by 1 base, with 16 bases between the two germline ends. The CDR3 region is CASSLYGAQTLNYGYTF. Written as DNA, the CDR3 is TGTGCCAGCAGTTTATATGGGGCCCAGACTCTTAACTATGGCTACACCTTC.

The genes are TRBV27 and TRBJ2-7; D might be TRBD2 (6 bases). The germline gives CDR1 MNHEY, CDR2 SMNVEV (reference sequence). V lost 1 base to trimming and J lost 1 base, with 8 bases between them. This CDR3 has 14 amino acids. The CDR3, as DNA: TGTGCCAGCAGTTTATACGGGGGATCCTACGAGCAGTACTTC. Its translation is CASSLYGGSYEQYF.

The chain joins TRBV7-9 to TRBJ2-7; a possible D gene is TRBD1 (6 bases). The CDR3 is made up of 12 amino acids. The V end was cut by 5 bases, the J end by 5 bases, with 10 bases between. Germline V gene data show CDR1 as SEHNR and CDR2 as FQNEAQ (reference sequence). The CDR3 protein is CASSPEGDEQYF. DNA of the CDR3: TGTGCCAGCAGCCCCGAGGGGGACGAGCAGTACTTC.

The chain has TRBV10-2 and TRBJ2-1, with TRBD1 as a possible D gene (6 bases). V gave up 2 bases and J gave up 4 bases, with 6 bases separating them. The CDR3 runs 13 residues. CDR1 is WSHSY and CDR2 is SAAADI in the germline V gene. The CDR3 DNA sequence: TGCGCCAGCAGTGAGACAGGGTACAATGAGCAGTTCTTC. Protein sequence: CASSETGYNEQFF.

There are a few counts of this clone. The J gene is TRBJ2-7, the V gene TRBV6-5, with 9 nucleotides matching TRBD1. The length of the CDR3 is 15 residues. The trim removed 5 bases at V and 1 base at J, leaving 6 bases unmatched. CDR1 and CDR2 from the germline V gene are MNHEY and SVGAGI. As DNA, the CDR3 is TGTGCCAGCAGTCCCGAGACAGGGGGGTCCTACGAGCAGTACTTC. Residues: CASSPETGGSYEQYF.

The chain recombines TRBV6-5 with TRBJ2-1; possibly TRBD2 for D (5 bases). This CDR3 comprises 12 residues. Germline V gene sequence: CDR1 MNHEY, CDR2 SVGAGI. Trimming shortened V by 6 bases and J by 9 bases, and 12 bases separated the two germline ends. CDR3 in amino acids: CASSADSIEQFF. The CDR3 coding sequence is TGTGCCAGCAGCGCGGACTCCATTGAGCAGTTCTTC.

This chain uses TRBV7-9 with TRBJ1-5; D is unresolved. The germline V gene encodes CDR1 SEHNR and CDR2 FQNEAQ (reference sequence). CDR3 length equals 13 residues. The ends were cut back, 1 base at V and 6 bases at J, with 7 bases in the middle. The DNA of the CDR3 is TGTGCCAGCAGCTTAGATTGGAGTCAGCCCCAGCATTTT. Its translation is CASSLDWSQPQHF.

The chain joins TRBV6-5 to TRBJ1-5, with D tentatively TRBD1 (6 bases). The V gene lost 5 bases and the J gene lost 4 bases, with 9 bases spanning the gap. CDR1 MNHEY and CDR2 SVGAGI come from the germline V gene. The CDR3 contains 13 residues. CDR3 bases: TGTGCCAGCAGTGCACAGGGAAATCAGCCCCAGCATTTT. This codes for CASSAQGNQPQHF.

This chain uses TRBV5-6 with TRBJ1-2; D call uncertain. The V gene's germline CDR1 is SGHDT and CDR2 YYEEEE. Trimming removed 0 bases at V and 5 bases at J, with 14 bases between. The CDR3 consists of 15 residues. In nucleotides, the CDR3 is TGTGCCAGCAGCTTGGGTGTCGGGTTGCGGTATGGCTACACCTTC. Translated: CASSLGVGLRYGYTF. The variable domain in full, with the rest retrieved from reference TRBV5-6 and TRBJ1-2, is DAGVTQSPTHLIKTRGQQVTLRCSPKSGHDTVSWYQQALGQGPQFIFQYYEEEERQRGNFPDRFSGHQFPNYSSELNVNALLLGDSALYLCASSLGVGLRYGYTFGSGTRLTVV.

This sequence joins TRBV18 and TRBJ2-7, with D perhaps TRBD1 (5 bases). The CDR3 runs 14 residues. From germline, CDR1 is KGHSH and CDR2 LQKENI. The germline V and J ends were trimmed by 5 bases and 2 bases, with 13 bases remaining between them. The CDR3 sequence: CASSGNRLPYEQYF. The CDR3 DNA follows: TGTGCCAGCTCAGGAAACAGGCTACCCTACGAGCAGTACTTC.

CDR3 region: CASSLVQGVGRDSPLHF. The CDR3 DNA is TGCGCCAGCAGCTTGGTGCAGGGGGTTGGAAGGGATTCACCCCTCCACTTT. The rearrangement joins TRBV5-1 to TRBJ1-6, with TRBD1 matching over 7 bases. CDR1 is SGHRS and CDR2 is YFSETQ in the germline V gene. The trim removed 0 bases at V and 8 bases at J, leaving 11 bases unmatched. This CDR3 is built from 17 residues.

This clone was recorded a few times. The gene calls are TRBV19 and TRBJ1-5; D is perhaps TRBD1 (5 bases). CDR3 length: 14 residues. The V and J ends lost 1 base and 1 base respectively, with 5 bases between them. From germline, CDR1 is LNHDA and CDR2 SQIVND (reference sequence). The CDR3 bases are TGTGCCAGTAGTATAGGGGGCAGCAATCAGCCCCAGCATTTT. Its translation: CASSIGGSNQPQHF.

CDR3 amino acids: CATSRKPGVREQYF. The CDR3 region has the DNA TGTGCCACCAGCAGAAAACCGGGGGTTAGGGAGCAGTACTTC. V is TRBV15 and J is TRBJ2-7, with D tentatively TRBD2 (6 bases). V was cut by 2 bases and J by 7 bases, with 15 bases left in between. In germline, CDR1 is LNHNV, CDR2 YYDKDF (reference sequence). The CDR3 runs to 14 residues.

The genes are TRBV29-1 and TRBJ2-5; perhaps TRBD2 as D (5 bases). The J call may not be correct, given that the DNA end is closer to TRBJ2-7. Germline V gives CDR1 SQVTM, CDR2 ANQGSEA. The CDR3 contains 13 residues. Written as DNA, the CDR3 is TGCAGCGTGAGCGGTCAAGGAGACTACGAGCAGTACTTC. It yields the protein CSVSGQGDYEQYF.

The chain uses TRBV18 and TRBJ1-1; no clear D gene. Germline V gives CDR1 KGHSH, CDR2 LQKENI. This CDR3 is 12 amino acids long. The germline V and J ends were trimmed by 5 bases and 3 bases, with 7 bases remaining between them. The CDR3 sequence is CASSAADTEAFF. DNA for the CDR3: TGTGCCAGCTCAGCCGCGGACACTGAAGCTTTCTTT.

This clone was counted between two and nine times. The gene calls are TRBV7-6 and TRBJ2-1; no reliable D call. Germline V lookup: CDR1 SGHVS, CDR2 FNYEAQ. The CDR3 extends over 14 amino acids. Trimming shortened V by 2 bases and J by 2 bases, and 7 bases separated the two germline ends. The CDR3 region is CASSLLSPYNEQFF. CDR3 DNA: TGTGCCAGCAGCTTATTATCCCCCTACAATGAGCAGTTCTTC.

This chain connects TRBV2 to TRBJ2-7; TRBD2 agrees at 11 bases. V was clipped by 5 bases and J by 6 bases; unmatched bases: 3. Germline V gene data show CDR1 as SNHLY and CDR2 as FYNNEI. The CDR3 runs 13 residues. CDR3 in amino acids: CASSPTSGSEQYF. CDR3 nucleotide sequence: TGTGCCAGCAGTCCCACTAGCGGGAGCGAGCAGTACTTC.

The chain couples TRBV2 to TRBJ1-2; D call uncertain. Trimming took 4 bases from V and 8 from J, leaving 17 bases between them. The germline CDR1 and CDR2 sequences are SNHLY and FYNNEI. CDR3 size: 14 residues. For the CDR3, the DNA is TGTGCCAGCAGTGGGGCAGCACTGGTACAGGGCTACACCTTC. Its protein product is CASSGAALVQGYTF.

The J gene is TRBJ2-3, the V gene TRBV2; 8 bases match TRBD1. Germline V gene sequence: CDR1 SNHLY, CDR2 FYNNEI. V lost 10 bases, J lost 11 bases, and 11 bases stayed unmatched. The CDR3 consists of 12 residues. As DNA, the CDR3 is TGTGCCACACGGAACCTGGACAGGGAGCAGTATTTT. Translating gives CATRNLDREQYF.

V usage is TRBV5-5 and J usage is TRBJ1-5, with 7 bases aligning to TRBD1. The CDR3 totals 15 residues. Trimming took 0 bases from V and 6 from J; bases not matched to a gene: 6. The germline CDR1 and CDR2 sequences are SGHKS and YYEKEE (reference sequence). Written as DNA, the CDR3 is TGTGCCAGCAGCTTGGAGGAGGGGGCAGGTCAGCCCCAGCATTTT. Translated: CASSLEEGAGQPQHF.

The genes are TRBV2 and TRBJ1-2; 7 bases fit TRBD1. The germline V gene encodes CDR1 SNHLY and CDR2 FYNNEI. The CDR3 extends over 15 amino acids. Trimming removed 8 bases from V and 0 bases from J; junction bases left unmatched: 9. The CDR3 bases are TGTGCCAGCCCTGTTGGGACAGATACTAACTATGGCTACACCTTC. It translates to CASPVGTDTNYGYTF.

The chain uses TRBV6-1 and TRBJ2-7, with D possibly being TRBD1 (5 bases). V was trimmed by 1 base and J by 11 bases, leaving 15 bases between them. The CDR3 runs 13 residues. Germline V CDR1 and CDR2: MNHNS, SASEGT. Here the CDR3 reads CASSEGQDTPEYF. CDR3 DNA sequence: TGTGCCAGCAGTGAAGGGCAGGACACCCCCGAGTACTTC.

This clone was picked up a small number of times. The V and J genes are TRBV9 and TRBJ1-2; weak D call: TRBD1 (6 bases). Trimming stripped 0 bases from V and 2 bases from J, with 14 bases between. In germline, CDR1 is SGDLS, CDR2 YYNGEE. The CDR3 is 16 amino acids. CDR3 in DNA: TGTGCCAGCAGCGTAGGAGCCGTACAGGGAAACTATGGCTACACCTTC. It is translated as CASSVGAVQGNYGYTF.

The rearrangement uses TRBV2 and TRBJ1-1; no definite D call. In germline, CDR1 is SNHLY, CDR2 FYNNEI. This CDR3 comprises 14 residues. The germline V and J ends were trimmed by 9 bases and 1 base, with 15 bases remaining between them. This chain's CDR3 is CARRGETWNTEAFF. CDR3 coding DNA: TGTGCCAGAAGAGGAGAGACTTGGAACACTGAAGCTTTCTTT.